A single T cell receptor beta chain is shown here with its context. Its antigen is unknown. Qualities for individual bases were not recorded, and no much larger clone is one base off. This record belongs to a study of T-cell reconstitution after alpha-beta-depleted transplantation in children listed by TCRdb under 2016. Regarding the research as a whole: Using TCR repertoire profiling, the study followed T-cell immune reconstitution in a quantitative way in children after TCRalphabeta/CD19-depleted allogeneic hematopoietic cell transplantation.

CDR1 and CDR2, per the germline V gene, are MNHEY and SVGAGI. V is pruned by 6 bases and J by 2 bases, leaving 6 bases of the junction without a gene match. From its cysteine to its phenylalanine, the CDR3 spans 14 amino acids. The read is trimmed to its CDR3 DNA, 42 bases read in frame from base 1. The research as a whole found: The frequencies of hyperexpanded clones fell over the following months, and after one year, T-cell counts and TCRbeta diversity were mostly attributed to newly produced T cells. Apparently early alphabetaT-cell count recovery about two months after transplant reportedly relied on only several hundred rapidly expanded clones derived from non-depleted graft cells. In some patients, the high TCRbeta diversity seen at day 60 was put down to recipient T cells and intrathymic progenitors that had survived conditioning.

The method was PCR. TCRdb names Illumina HiSeq 2500 as the instrument used. TCR library preparation used molecular barcoding, with unique molecular identifiers applied to normalize quantification of the TCRbeta repertoire. The public sequencing data were trimmed at Q25 with fastp and processed into clonotypes with MiXCR by TCRdb, which kept only in-frame beta chains. Merged by CDR3 protein, the rows form single entries marked with the most common genes and DNA. This sample lists 450,000 to 700,000 distinct CDR3 sequences; 27% were detected once. The top ten hold around 36% of the sample. In the paper's terms, the treatment or condition label means: allogeneic hematopoietic cell transplantation with graft depleted of TCRalphabeta T cells and CD19 B cells. TCRalphabeta/CD19-depleted allogeneic hematopoietic cell grafts were given to the transplant recipients, all of whom were children.

This sequence originates from a boy less than two years old with Wiskott-Aldrich syndrome, due to receive a stem cell transplant. The rearrangement combines TRBV6-5 with TRBJ1-1, with 7 bases aligning to TRBD1. This specimen consisted of PBMCs, obtained before TCRalphabeta/CD19-depleted stem cell transplant. The sequenced DNA: TGTGCCAGCAGAGCGGGGACAGCAAACACTGAAGCTTTCTTT. Protein translation: CASRAGTANTEAFF.